This passage covers 29 T cell receptor beta chains from one sample sequenced in a study of T cell clones after liver transplantation. Only in-frame clones appear in the TCRdb table, and some are missing; sequencing was by immunoSEQ multiplex PCR. The profile shows around 80,000 clones, about 82% of them singletons. Here the sequenced sample was CD4+ T cells from blood, taken around 42 months after liver transplant. These receptors came from a human patient who received a liver transplant. Some T cells may be transferred from the graft donor.

The chain carries TRBV15 and TRBJ2-3, with 7 bases that match TRBD1. The germline CDR1 and CDR2 sequences are LNHNV and YYDKDF (reference sequence). The ends lost 9 bases at V and 9 bases at J; junction bases unmatched: 12. The CDR3 extends over 13 amino acids. Written as DNA, the CDR3 is TGTGCCACGGCGAGGGACACAGGGGAAACGCAGTATTTT. It translates to CATARDTGETQYF.

The chain has TRBV6-5 and TRBJ1-5, with TRBD1 as a possible D gene (5 bases). The V gene's germline CDR1 is MNHEY and CDR2 SVGAGI. This CDR3 contains 13 residues. The V and J ends lost 6 bases and 5 bases respectively, with 11 bases between them. The CDR3 region is CASRWGRDQPQHF. CDR3 sequence (DNA): TGTGCCAGCAGGTGGGGCAGGGATCAGCCCCAGCATTTT.

V gene TRBV6-4 combines with J gene TRBJ2-3; D remains unclear. Trimming took off 5 bases at V and 4 bases at J, with 13 bases between the two ends. The CDR3 covers 14 residues. Per the germline V gene, CDR1 is MRHNA and CDR2 is SNTAGT. The CDR3 reads CASSRFILPDTQYF. The CDR3 bases are TGTGCCAGCAGTAGATTTATACTTCCAGATACGCAGTATTTT.

V and J are TRBV15 and TRBJ2-7, with TRBD1 matching 9 bases. Germline V gene data show CDR1 as LNHNV and CDR2 as YYDKDF (reference sequence). CDR3 length: 16 amino acids. The J segment lost 4 bases and the V segment lost 5 bases, leaving 12 bases of the junction unmatched. In DNA, the CDR3 is TGTGCCACCAGCCCAGGACAGGGGAAGCTCGGTTACGAGCAGTACTTC. This encodes CATSPGQGKLGYEQYF.

This chain connects TRBV27 to TRBJ2-2, with unresolved D. Between the trimmed V and J ends, which lost 4 bases and 6 bases, there was a span of 6 bases. This CDR3 contains 12 residues. CDR1 and CDR2 from the germline V gene are MNHEY and SMNVEV (reference sequence). The CDR3 reads CASSYPPGELFF. CDR3 nucleotide sequence: TGTGCCAGCAGTTACCCACCCGGGGAGCTGTTTTTT.

The rearrangement links TRBV5-1 to TRBJ2-2; TRBD2 aligns across 11 bases. Germline V gives CDR1 SGHRS, CDR2 YFSETQ. The CDR3 is 17 residues long. Trimming removed 2 bases from V and 2 bases from J; junction bases left unmatched: 5. CDR3 in amino acids: CASSLPTSGRNTGELFF. CDR3 sequence (DNA): TGCGCCAGCAGCTTACCAACTAGCGGGAGAAACACCGGGGAGCTGTTTTTT. The full variable domain, rest sourced from reference TRBV5-1 and TRBJ2-2, is KAGVTQTPRYLIKTRGQQVTLSCSPISGHRSVSWYQQTPGQGLQFLFEYFSETQRNKGNFPGRFSGRQFSNSRSEMNVSTLELGDSALYLCASSLPTSGRNTGELFFGEGSRLTVL.

The V and J genes are TRBV5-1 and TRBJ2-7; D possibly corresponds to TRBD1 (6 bases). This CDR3 region has 14 residues. The V gene's germline CDR1 is SGHRS and CDR2 YFSETQ. V was shortened by 4 bases and J by 4 bases, with 15 bases between the two germline ends. CDR3 sequence: CASSEDSIQYEQYF. In DNA form, the CDR3 reads TGCGCCAGCAGCGAGGACAGCATCCAGTACGAGCAGTACTTC.

The gene calls are TRBV5-6 and TRBJ2-7; tentatively, D is TRBD1 or TRBD2 (5 bases each). The CDR3 is made up of 14 amino acids. Trimming took 4 bases from V and 4 from J, leaving 15 bases between them. Per germline, CDR1 SGHDT and CDR2 YYEEEE. The CDR3 loop reads CASSLGGVRYEQYF. The CDR3 DNA is TGTGCCAGCAGCCTTGGGGGTGTAAGGTACGAGCAGTACTTC.

V usage is TRBV30 and J usage is TRBJ2-2; D is undetermined. This CDR3 is built from 15 residues. The V and J ends lost 4 bases and 8 bases respectively, with 20 bases between them. CDR1 and CDR2 from the germline V gene are GTSNPN and SVGIG (reference sequence). CDR3 bases: TGTGCCTGGAACCCTTGGACGCGTTTATCTGGGGAGCTGTTTTTT. This translates into CAWNPWTRLSGELFF.

The CDR3 loop is CASSLAGRPWEQYF. As DNA, the CDR3 is TGTGCCAGCAGCTTAGCGGGACGGCCATGGGAGCAGTACTTC. V usage is TRBV11-2 and J usage is TRBJ2-7; D is tentatively TRBD1 or TRBD2 (5 bases each). This CDR3 is built from 14 residues. Trimming left V 1 base short and J 7 bases short, with 14 bases between. Germline CDR1 SGHAT, CDR2 FQNNGV.

This rearrangement joins TRBV5-1 to TRBJ1-1; maybe TRBD1 (6 bases). The CDR3 spans 13 residues. Germline CDR1 and CDR2: SGHRS and YFSETQ. V lost 4 bases and J 1 base, leaving 8 bases between the germline ends. CDR3 sequence: CASSPTGNTEAFF. CDR3 sequence (DNA): TGCGCCAGCAGCCCGACAGGGAACACTGAAGCTTTCTTT.

This sequence joins TRBV6-1 and TRBJ2-1; TRBD2 might be the D (5 bases). The ends were cut back, 4 bases at V and 2 bases at J, with 12 bases in the middle. CDR1 and CDR2 from the germline V gene are MNHNS and SASEGT. The CDR3 runs to 15 residues. In DNA, the CDR3 is TGTGCCAGCAGTGGCCGGGGAACTACCTACAATGAGCAGTTCTTC. Amino acids: CASSGRGTTYNEQFF.

As to this clone: This same CDR3 is encoded by further DNA sequences in the sample. J is TRBJ2-7 and V is TRBV9; either TRBD1 or TRBD2 may supply D (5 bases each). Between the trimmed V and J ends, which lost 0 bases and 4 bases, there was a span of 14 bases. The CDR3 covers 15 residues. Germline CDR1 and CDR2: SGDLS and YYNGEE. CDR3 residues: CASSVDGGERYEQYF. CDR3 nucleotide sequence: TGTGCCAGCAGCGTAGATGGGGGAGAGAGGTACGAGCAGTACTTC.

J is TRBJ1-1 and V is TRBV7-3; 8 bases agree with TRBD1. The CDR3 spans 15 residues. Germline CDR1 reads SGHTA; CDR2 reads FQGTGA. J was trimmed by 5 bases and V by 5 bases; bases with no gene match: 10. CDR3 coding DNA: TGTGCCAGCAGCGCTCAGGGGGCGCGGCAAACTGAAGCTTTCTTT. Residues: CASSAQGARQTEAFF. Full variable domain (remainder filled in from reference TRBV7-3 and TRBJ1-1): GAGVSQTPSNKVTEKGKYVELRCDPISGHTALYWYRQSLGQGPEFLIYFQGTGAADDSGLPNDRFFAVRPEGSVSTLKIQRTERGDSAVYLCASSAQGARQTEAFFGQGTRLTVV.

This clone has a single count. The chain couples TRBV29-1 to TRBJ1-5; a possible D gene is TRBD1 (6 bases). The CDR3 is 14 amino acids. The V and J ends lost 5 bases and 3 bases respectively, with 14 bases between them. Per germline, CDR1 SQVTM and CDR2 ANQGSEA. The CDR3 is CSVSVTGSNQPQHF. In DNA, the CDR3 is TGCAGCGTTTCGGTAACAGGGTCCAATCAGCCCCAGCATTTT.

This rearrangement joins TRBV20-1 to TRBJ1-1; no definite D call. CDR1 and CDR2 from the germline V gene are DFQATT and SNEGSKA (reference sequence). V was cut by 3 bases and J by 5 bases, with 7 bases left in between. This CDR3 spans 11 amino acids. The CDR3 DNA follows: TGCAGTGCTAGTCGAGGAACTGAAGCTTTCTTT. Protein product: CSASRGTEAFF.

The chain couples TRBV5-4 to TRBJ1-2, with D uncertain. V lost 5 bases to trimming and J lost 1 base, with 18 bases between them. CDR3 length equals 16 residues. CDR1 and CDR2 from the germline V gene are SGHNT and YYREEE (reference sequence). The CDR3 DNA follows: TGTGCCAGCAGGTCTGCAGGACGCTCTTTTAACTATGGCTACACCTTC. Its translation: CASRSAGRSFNYGYTF.

The rearrangement links TRBV28 to TRBJ2-7; D may match TRBD1 or TRBD2 (5 bases each). This CDR3 contains 13 residues. V lost 6 bases to trimming and J lost 2 bases, with 11 bases between them. Per germline, CDR1 MDHEN and CDR2 SYDVKM. The DNA for the CDR3 is TGTGCCAGCAGCCCCTTGGGACCCTACGAGCAGTACTTC. Translation: CASSPLGPYEQYF.

The chain recombines TRBV28 with TRBJ1-3; D not certain. The V gene lost 3 bases and the J gene lost 0 bases, with 9 bases spanning the gap. From germline, CDR1 is MDHEN and CDR2 SYDVKM. The CDR3 runs 15 residues. In DNA form, the CDR3 reads TGTGCCAGCAGTTTCACGGGGAGCTCTGGAAACACCATATATTTT. This encodes CASSFTGSSGNTIYF.

This clone was found once. The chain combines TRBV28 with TRBJ2-3; 8 positions match TRBD2. Germline CDR1 and CDR2: MDHEN and SYDVKM. The CDR3 is 14 residues long. V was pared by 7 bases and J by 6 bases, with 9 bases of the junction left unmatched. CDR3 amino acids: CASTRAGGLDTQYF. The CDR3 nucleotides are TGTGCCAGCACGAGGGCGGGAGGTTTGGATACGCAGTATTTT.

This clone was counted between two and nine times. This sequence joins TRBV5-1 and TRBJ2-2; tentatively, D is TRBD2 (6 bases). Germline V lookup: CDR1 SGHRS, CDR2 YFSETQ. Trimming removed 2 bases at V and 6 bases at J, with 17 bases between. The CDR3 is made up of 16 amino acids. CDR3 in DNA: TGCGCCAGCAGCTTCGTTAGCCGGGGGTTAGCCGGGGAGCTGTTTTTT. Its translation is CASSFVSRGLAGELFF.

The rearrangement links TRBV5-4 to TRBJ1-1, with 7 bases lining up with TRBD1. V dropped 1 base and J dropped 8; count of bases not matched to a gene: 11. The CDR3 sequence is 15 residues long. Germline V gene lookup returns CDR1 SGHNT and CDR2 YYREEE (reference sequence). In DNA, the CDR3 is TGTGCCAGCAGCTTGCCTCCGGGACAGCGGAGCGAAGCTTTCTTT. Protein product: CASSLPPGQRSEAFF.

V is TRBV28 and J is TRBJ2-6; 8 nucleotides agree with TRBD1. Germline trimming cut 5 bases from V and 4 bases from J; bases unmatched to any gene: 7. Germline V gene sequence: CDR1 MDHEN, CDR2 SYDVKM. The CDR3 consists of 16 residues. CDR3 bases: TGTGCCAGCAGTCGGGCAGGGGGCGCCGGGGCCAACGTCCTGACTTTC. Amino acids: CASSRAGGAGANVLTF.

The chain carries TRBV14 and TRBJ2-5, with 14 positions matching TRBD2. Looked up from germline, CDR1 is SGHDN and CDR2 is FVKESK. V trimming: 4 bases; J trimming: 6 bases; junction bases outside the gene matches: 7. The CDR3 is 16 residues long. The CDR3 sequence is CASSRARTSGRKTQYF. CDR3 nucleotides: TGTGCCAGCAGCCGCGCTCGGACTAGCGGGAGGAAGACCCAGTACTTC.

Only a few counts were recorded for this clone. The J gene is TRBJ2-3, the V gene TRBV14; 11 nucleotides line up with TRBD2. The CDR3 consists of 15 residues. Trimming took 10 bases from V and 8 from J; bases not matched to a gene: 14. CDR1 is SGHDN and CDR2 is FVKESK in the germline V gene. This CDR3 is CATTVGTSGSFTQYF. The CDR3 bases are TGTGCCACCACGGTCGGGACTAGCGGTTCCTTTACGCAGTATTTT.

This clone is a singleton in its sample. V gene TRBV2 combines with J gene TRBJ2-2; 8 nucleotides line up with TRBD2. V shed 2 bases, J shed 5 bases, and the junction held 7 bases outside the gene matches. This CDR3 spans 16 amino acids. Germline V lookup: CDR1 SNHLY, CDR2 FYNNEI. CDR3 coding DNA: TGTGCCAGCAGTGAACTAGCGGGCCCGGGGACCGGGGAGCTGTTTTTT. Amino acid sequence: CASSELAGPGTGELFF.

This clone has only a few counts. The chain joins TRBV2 to TRBJ1-5, with a tentative D call TRBD1 (6 bases). This CDR3 contains 16 residues. V shed 3 bases and J shed 0 bases, with 12 bases lying between them. Germline V gives CDR1 SNHLY, CDR2 FYNNEI. As DNA, the CDR3 is TGTGCCAGCAGTGAGACAGGCTCTTATAGCAATCAGCCCCAGCATTTT. It yields the protein CASSETGSYSNQPQHF. The full variable domain, its missing parts supplied by reference TRBV2 and TRBJ1-5, is EPEVTQTPSHQVTQMGQEVILRCVPISNHLYFYWYRQILGQKVEFLVSFYNNEISEKSEIFDDQFSVERPDGSNFTLKIRSTKLEDSAMYFCASSETGSYSNQPQHFGDGTRLSIL.

The rearrangement links TRBV5-1 to TRBJ2-1; TRBD2 aligns across 8 bases. The CDR3 covers 15 residues. Germline V gene sequence: CDR1 SGHRS, CDR2 YFSETQ. V trimming: 5 bases; J trimming: 6 bases; junction bases outside the gene matches: 10. CDR3 nucleotides: TGCGCCAGCAGTACCGGAGTAGCGGGACCCAATGAGCAGTTCTTC. Protein product: CASSTGVAGPNEQFF.

The rearrangement links TRBV9 to TRBJ2-5, with 7 bases matching TRBD2. Losses at the gene ends were 4 bases for V and 4 bases for J; bases not matched to a gene: 7. The CDR3 loop spans 14 amino acids. Germline-derived CDR1 and CDR2 are SGDLS and YYNGEE. The chain's CDR3 is CASSYQASGETQYF. CDR3 coding DNA: TGTGCCAGCAGCTACCAGGCTAGCGGAGAGACCCAGTACTTC.